What follows is one T cell receptor beta chain and its context. These data come from a study of OX40 agonist ivuxolimab in advanced cancers. Trimming left V 0 bases short and J 1 base short, with 9 bases between. The CDR3 totals 15 residues. CDR1 is MGHRA and CDR2 is YSYEKL in the germline V gene. TCRdb keeps only in-frame clones here, not all; method: immunoSEQ multiplex PCR. Seen here are 55,000 to 65,000 clones, roughly nine tenths observed once, and the top ten hold around 3.6%. The sample was CD4+ or CD8+ T cells sorted from blood, taken in a trial of the OX40 agonist ivuxolimab. This TCR was recovered from an adult with an advanced solid tumor such as melanoma, head and neck, liver or kidney cancer. The V call is TRBV4-1, the J call TRBJ1-2; the D gene is possibly TRBD1 (6 bases). CDR3 DNA: TGCGCCAGCAGCCAAGATTGGACAGATAACTATGGCTACACCTTC. Its protein is CASSQDWTDNYGYTF.